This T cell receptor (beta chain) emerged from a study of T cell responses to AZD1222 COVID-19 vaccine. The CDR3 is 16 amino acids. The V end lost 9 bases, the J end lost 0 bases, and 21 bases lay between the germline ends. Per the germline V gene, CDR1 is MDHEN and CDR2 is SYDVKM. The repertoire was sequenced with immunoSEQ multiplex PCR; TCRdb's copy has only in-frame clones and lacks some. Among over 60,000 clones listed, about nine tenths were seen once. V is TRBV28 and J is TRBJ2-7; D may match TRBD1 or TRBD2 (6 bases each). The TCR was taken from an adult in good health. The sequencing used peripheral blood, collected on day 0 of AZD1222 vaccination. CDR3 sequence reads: CASAGHISYYSYEQYF. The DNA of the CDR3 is TGTGCCAGTGCGGGACACATCTCCTACTACTCCTACGAGCAGTACTTC.